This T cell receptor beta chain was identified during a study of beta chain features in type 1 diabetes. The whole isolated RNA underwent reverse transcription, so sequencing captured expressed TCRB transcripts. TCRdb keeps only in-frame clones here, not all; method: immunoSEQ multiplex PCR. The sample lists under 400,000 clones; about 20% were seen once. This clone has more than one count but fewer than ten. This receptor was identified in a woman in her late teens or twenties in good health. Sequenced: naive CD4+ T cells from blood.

The CDR3 region has the DNA TGCGCCAGCAGCGGAGGGGTTAGCACAGATACGCAGTATTTT. Its translation is CASSGGVSTDTQYF. The genes are TRBV5-1 and TRBJ2-3, with D perhaps matching TRBD2 (6 bases). Between the trimmed V and J ends, which lost 4 bases and 0 bases, there was a span of 9 bases. Looked up from germline, CDR1 is SGHRS and CDR2 is YFSETQ. The CDR3 contains 14 residues. Together with reference TRBV5-1 and TRBJ2-3, the CDR3 gives the full variable domain: KAGVTQTPRYLIKTRGQQVTLSCSPISGHRSVSWYQQTPGQGLQFLFEYFSETQRNKGNFPGRFSGRQFSNSRSEMNVSTLELGDSALYLCASSGGVSTDTQYFGPGTRLTVL.